Only one count was recorded for the clone carrying this T cell receptor (beta chain). Its antigen is unknown. Though nominally healthy at sampling, donors likely had unrecorded immune exposures. The data belong to a study of cytomegalovirus exposure and HLA in healthy donors. Points from the study as a whole: Analysis was performed later, and it showed HLA-associated TCR beta chains to be more clonally expanded than equally common others.

The PCR employed 60 Vbeta primers together with 13 Jbeta primers. Profiled with immunoSEQ multiplex PCR; TCRdb holds only in-frame clones, not every one. The sample yields about 150,000 clones, roughly two thirds seen once. Sequencing was performed on PBMCs. The receptor was derived from a young woman in good health and CMV-seropositive.

The CDR3 protein is CAWSFGSTEAFF. Written as DNA, the CDR3 is TGTGCCTGGAGTTTCGGGTCAACTGAAGCTTTCTTT. The chain recombines TRBV30 with TRBJ1-1, with no clear D. This CDR3 spans 12 amino acids. Trimming stripped 2 bases from V and 5 bases from J, with 9 bases between. Germline CDR1 and CDR2: GTSNPN and SVGIG (reference sequence).